This T cell receptor (beta chain) was recovered during a study of shared clonotypes between healthy human individuals. General study findings and limits: Shared clonotypes across all four donors exceeded non-shared ones in generation probability. Few donors limited the genetic and exposure-history diversity represented.

Each of the donors was a healthy adult who was HIV-negative and had not had a recent acute infection or vaccination. Germline-derived CDR1 and CDR2 are SEHNR and FQNEAQ (reference sequence). There are 15 residues in the CDR3. V was clipped by 1 base and J by 2 bases, with 10 bases between them. On this clone: Its antigen remains unknown.

Assay used: immunoSEQ multiplex PCR; TCRdb lists only in-frame clones, some missing. Here the sample spans some 550,000 clones, about 97% being singletons. The genes are TRBV7-9 and TRBJ2-3, with D unclear. The source of this sequence is a woman aged 25 to 39 in good health. Sequencing input: naive CD4+ T cells sorted from blood. Subset defined: CD45RA+ positively selected. Written as DNA, the CDR3 is TGTGCCAGCAGCTTAGGGAGTGGTTTCACAGATACGCAGTATTTT. Translation gives CASSLGSGFTDTQYF.